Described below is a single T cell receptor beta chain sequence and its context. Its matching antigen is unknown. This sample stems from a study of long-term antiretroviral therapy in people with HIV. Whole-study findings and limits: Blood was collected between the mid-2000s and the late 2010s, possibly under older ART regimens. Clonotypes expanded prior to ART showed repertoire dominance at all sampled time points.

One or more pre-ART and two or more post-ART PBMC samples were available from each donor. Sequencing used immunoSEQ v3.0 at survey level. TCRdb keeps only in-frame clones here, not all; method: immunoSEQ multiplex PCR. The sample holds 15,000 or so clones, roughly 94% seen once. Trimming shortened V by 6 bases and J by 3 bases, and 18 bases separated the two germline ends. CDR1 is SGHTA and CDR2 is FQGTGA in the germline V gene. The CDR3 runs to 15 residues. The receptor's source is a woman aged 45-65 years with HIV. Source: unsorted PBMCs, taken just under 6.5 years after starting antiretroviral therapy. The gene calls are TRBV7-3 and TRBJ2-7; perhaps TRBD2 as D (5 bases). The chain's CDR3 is CASSPEGQEYYEQYF. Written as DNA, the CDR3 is TGTGCCAGCAGTCCCGAGGGTCAGGAATACTACGAGCAGTACTTC.